A selection of T cell receptor beta chains follows, all from one sample in a study of OX40 agonist ivuxolimab in advanced cancers. Measured with immunoSEQ multiplex PCR; TCRdb has only the in-frame clones, and not every one. The data hold around 94,000 clones, with about 90% observed a single time. The sequenced sample was CD4+ or CD8+ T cells sorted from blood, obtained in a trial of the OX40 agonist ivuxolimab. These receptors originate from an adult with an advanced solid tumor such as melanoma, head and neck, liver or kidney cancer. Each CDR3 is given with its conserved first and last residue. The D gene is left open where the match is weak. Not every row has a clone size; where given, it reads once, few, many or a size class.

V: TRBV28; size: once; D: -; J: TRBJ2-7; CDR3: CASSFLGENYEQYF; DNA: TGTGCCAGCAGTTTTCTTGGGGAGAACTACGAGCAGTACTTC
V: TRBV11-3; size: -; D: TRBD2; J: TRBJ2-7; CDR3: CASSLTSATYEQYF; DNA: TGTGCCAGCAGCTTAACTAGCGCGACCTACGAGCAGTACTTC
V: TRBV7-3; size: once; D: -; J: TRBJ2-7; CDR3: CASSSAGRINEQYF; DNA: TGTGCCAGCAGCTCAGCGGGTCGGATCAACGAGCAGTACTTC
V: TRBV14; size: -; D: -; J: TRBJ2-1; CDR3: CASSQVPVGEQFF; DNA: TGTGCCAGCAGCCAGGTTCCTGTAGGTGAGCAGTTCTTC
V: TRBV5-1; size: -; D: -; J: TRBJ2-1; CDR3: CASSLRRLVYNEQFF; DNA: TGCGCCAGCAGCTTGCGAAGACTAGTCTACAATGAGCAGTTCTTC
V: TRBV19; size: once; D: -; J: TRBJ2-1; CDR3: CASTQTRRDEQFF; DNA: TGTGCCAGTACCCAAACCAGGCGGGATGAGCAGTTCTTC
V: TRBV4-3; size: -; D: TRBD1; J: TRBJ2-1; CDR3: CASSTGTGNNNEQFF; DNA: TGCGCCAGCAGCACGGGGACAGGGAACAACAATGAGCAGTTCTTC
V: TRBV5-4; size: -; D: -; J: TRBJ2-7; CDR3: CASSSPERWGDEQYF; DNA: TGTGCCAGCAGCTCCCCCGAGAGGTGGGGCGACGAGCAGTACTTC
V: TRBV7-3; size: -; D: -; J: TRBJ2-6; CDR3: CASSLGVSSGANVLTF; DNA: TGTGCCAGCAGCTTAGGGGTCAGCTCTGGGGCCAACGTCCTGACTTTC
V: TRBV27; size: -; D: -; J: TRBJ2-5; CDR3: CASSLSQTSGETQYF; DNA: TGTGCCAGCAGTTTATCTCAGACTTCTGGAGAGACCCAGTACTTC
V: TRBV4-1; size: -; D: -; J: TRBJ2-4; CDR3: CASSPLLAGRTKNIQYF; DNA: TGCGCCAGCAGCCCCCTTTTAGCAGGGAGGACCAAAAACATTCAGTACTTC
V: TRBV9; size: -; D: TRBD2; J: TRBJ2-2; CDR3: CASGPGLGSGELFF; DNA: TGTGCCAGCGGCCCGGGACTAGGGTCCGGGGAGCTGTTTTTT
V: TRBV6-5; size: -; D: -; J: TRBJ2-1; CDR3: CASSYLQETEQFF; DNA: TGTGCCAGCAGTTACCTCCAGGAGACGGAGCAGTTCTTC
V: TRBV6-6; size: -; D: TRBD1; J: TRBJ1-2; CDR3: CASSYHSEGAEGYTF; DNA: TGTGCCAGCAGTTACCATAGCGAGGGGGCCGAAGGCTACACCTTC
V: TRBV28; size: -; D: -; J: TRBJ1-2; CDR3: CASSRNGQPPAGYTF; DNA: TGTGCCAGCAGTCGTAATGGACAGCCTCCCGCCGGCTACACCTTC
V: TRBV7-2; size: once; D: -; J: TRBJ2-5; CDR3: CASSLSLGFEETQYF; DNA: TGTGCCAGCAGCTTAAGTCTGGGTTTTGAAGAGACCCAGTACTTC
V: TRBV6-5; size: -; D: -; J: TRBJ1-3; CDR3: CASSSLSGSGNTIYF; DNA: TGTGCCAGCAGCTCCCTTTCAGGTTCTGGAAACACCATATATTTT
V: TRBV2; size: -; D: -; J: TRBJ1-3; CDR3: CASRVMSSGNTIYF; DNA: TGTGCCAGCAGGGTTATGAGCTCTGGAAACACCATATATTTT
V: TRBV9; size: -; D: TRBD2; J: TRBJ2-3; CDR3: CASSDPSGSWGTATQYF; DNA: TGTGCCAGCAGCGACCCCAGCGGGAGCTGGGGCACAGCTACGCAGTATTTT
V: TRBV7-3; size: -; D: -; J: TRBJ2-7; CDR3: CASSLTVPPYEQYF; DNA: TGTGCCAGCAGCTTAACGGTACCCCCCTACGAGCAGTACTTC
V: TRBV19; size: -; D: TRBD1; J: TRBJ1-2; CDR3: CASSLGTGLYGYTF; DNA: TGTGCCAGTAGTCTCGGGACAGGGCTCTATGGCTACACCTTC
V: TRBV7-6; size: -; D: TRBD1; J: TRBJ1-1; CDR3: CASSLGQGPPDTEAFF; DNA: TGTGCCAGCAGCTTGGGACAGGGGCCCCCGGACACTGAAGCTTTCTTT
V: TRBV29-1; size: -; D: -; J: TRBJ1-1; CDR3: CSVESVSTEAFF; DNA: TGCAGCGTGGAAAGTGTATCCACTGAAGCTTTCTTT
V: TRBV15; size: -; D: TRBD2; J: TRBJ2-3; CDR3: CATSRGGAGGPLTDTQYF; DNA: TGTGCCACCAGCAGAGGAGGGGCGGGAGGGCCTTTGACAGATACGCAGTATTTT
V: TRBV19; size: -; D: -; J: TRBJ1-1; CDR3: CASSIEPLTEAFF; DNA: TGTGCCAGTAGTATCGAACCCCTCACTGAAGCTTTCTTT
V: TRBV28; size: -; D: TRBD1; J: TRBJ1-4; CDR3: CASSPPRQGFEKLFF; DNA: TGTGCCAGCAGTCCCCCCCGACAGGGGTTTGAAAAACTGTTTTTT
V: TRBV6-6; size: -; D: TRBD1; J: TRBJ2-5; CDR3: CASRDSGQGAETQYF; DNA: TGTGCCAGCAGAGACTCGGGACAGGGGGCTGAGACCCAGTACTTC
V: TRBV19; size: once; D: TRBD1; J: TRBJ2-5; CDR3: CASNPTGTLETQYF; DNA: TGTGCCAGTAACCCGACAGGGACCCTCGAGACCCAGTACTTC
V: TRBV4-1; size: few; D: -; J: TRBJ2-1; CDR3: CASSQVRLVQGDEQFF; DNA: TGCGCCAGCAGCCAAGTTCGGCTAGTTCAGGGCGATGAGCAGTTCTTC
V: TRBV18; size: once; D: -; J: TRBJ2-5; CDR3: CASSPVAGNRETQYF; DNA: TGTGCCAGCTCACCAGTAGCAGGGAACCGGGAGACCCAGTACTTC
V: TRBV19; size: -; D: TRBD2; J: TRBJ2-1; CDR3: CASRRTSGHNEQFF; DNA: TGTGCCAGTAGGAGGACTAGCGGCCACAATGAGCAGTTCTTC
V: TRBV9; size: -; D: TRBD1; J: TRBJ2-1; CDR3: CASSVGQGPYNEQFF; DNA: TGTGCCAGCAGCGTAGGACAGGGGCCCTACAATGAGCAGTTCTTC
V: TRBV6-6; size: once; D: -; J: TRBJ1-1; CDR3: CASRPFIRTEAFF; DNA: TGTGCCAGCAGACCCTTTATCCGGACTGAAGCTTTCTTT
V: TRBV18; size: -; D: -; J: TRBJ2-7; CDR3: CASSPVRVDEQYF; DNA: TGTGCCAGCTCACCAGTGAGGGTCGACGAGCAGTACTTC